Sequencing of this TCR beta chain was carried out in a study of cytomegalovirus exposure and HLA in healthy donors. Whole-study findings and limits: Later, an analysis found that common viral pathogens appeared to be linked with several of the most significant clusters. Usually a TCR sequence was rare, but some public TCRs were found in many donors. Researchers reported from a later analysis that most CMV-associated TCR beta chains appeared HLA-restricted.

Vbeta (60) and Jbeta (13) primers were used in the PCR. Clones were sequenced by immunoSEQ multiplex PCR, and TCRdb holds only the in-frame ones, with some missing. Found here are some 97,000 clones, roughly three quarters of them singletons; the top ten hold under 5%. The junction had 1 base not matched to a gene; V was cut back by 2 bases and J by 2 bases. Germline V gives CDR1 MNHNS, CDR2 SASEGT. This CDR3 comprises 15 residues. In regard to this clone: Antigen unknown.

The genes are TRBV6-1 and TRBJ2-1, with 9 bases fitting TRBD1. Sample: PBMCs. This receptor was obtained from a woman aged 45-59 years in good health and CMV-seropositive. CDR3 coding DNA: TGTGCCAGCAGTGAAAGACAGGGGGCCTACAATGAGCAGTTCTTC. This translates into CASSERQGAYNEQFF.